The 18 T cell receptor beta chains listed next were all sequenced from one sample in a study of Graves' ophthalmopathy and Graves' hyperthyroidism. Using RNA transcripts, the TCR beta CDR3 regions were amplified. HTBI-primed RT-PCR formed the first round, and a multiplex PCR formed the second. TCRdb re-called the multiplex PCR reads with MiXCR, one entry per CDR3 protein. The table includes a few hundred thousand distinct CDR3 sequences, about 35% detected once. The sequencing sample was made of peripheral blood or thyroid tissue (not recorded which). The receptors shown here come from an adult man with Graves' hyperthyroidism.

The chain links TRBV5-1 to TRBJ1-5; maybe TRBD1 (6 bases). V was cut by 2 bases and J by 2 bases, with 11 bases left in between. Germline CDR1 is SGHRS and CDR2 is YFSETQ. CDR3 size: 15 residues. In nucleotides, the CDR3 is TGCGCCAGCAGCTTACAGGGTGAGGGCAATCAGCCCCAGCATTTT. This encodes CASSLQGEGNQPQHF.

Many counts were recorded for this clonotype. J is TRBJ2-7 and V is TRBV6-5, with 11 positions matching TRBD1. The CDR3 runs to 14 residues. The germline gives CDR1 MNHEY, CDR2 SVGAGI. V dropped 6 bases and J dropped 6; count of bases not matched to a gene: 7. CDR3 bases: TGTGCCAGCAGCCCGGGACAGGGGGTCGGCGAGCAGTACTTC. It translates to CASSPGQGVGEQYF.

This clonotype was observed a handful of times. The V call is TRBV6-6, the J call TRBJ2-2, with TRBD2 as a possible D gene (5 bases). V was shortened by 6 bases and J by 3 bases, with 17 bases between the two germline ends. The CDR3 has 16 residues. CDR1 MNHNY and CDR2 SVGAGI come from the germline V gene (reference sequence). The CDR3 sequence is CASRKAGGLDTGELFF. The CDR3 coding sequence is TGTGCCAGCAGAAAGGCCGGCGGGCTAGACACCGGGGAGCTGTTTTTT.

The chain has TRBV12-3 or TRBV12-4 and TRBJ2-5, with TRBD1 identical over 8 bases. This CDR3 has 14 residues. The V and J ends lost 2 bases and 3 bases, in that order; junction bases with no gene match: 2. In DNA, the CDR3 is TGTGCCAGCAGTTTAAAGACAGGGGAAGAGACCCAGTACTTC. It encodes CASSLKTGEETQYF.

This sequence joins TRBV6-1 and TRBJ2-7; D uncertain. There are 14 residues in the CDR3. CDR1 is MNHNS, CDR2 SASEGT, per germline. The V end lost 1 base, the J end lost 1 base, and 8 bases lay between the germline ends. The DNA of the CDR3 is TGTGCCAGCAGTGAAGAAGACGGATCCTACGAGCAGTACTTC. Protein product: CASSEEDGSYEQYF.

Details on this clonotype: The junction and the germline gene differ at one end; a read error may be behind it. The V call is TRBV24-1, the J call TRBJ1-5; no definite D call. Per germline, CDR1 KGHDR and CDR2 SFDVKD. The CDR3 extends over 14 amino acids. The DNA for the CDR3 is TGTGCCACCAGTGATGGAGGTTACAATGAGCCCCAGCATTTT. Protein: CATSDGGYNEPQHF.

The chain recombines TRBV25-1 with TRBJ2-7; TRBD2 might be the D (6 bases). Germline V lookup: CDR1 MGHDK, CDR2 SYGVNS. The V and J ends lost 5 bases and 2 bases respectively, with 25 bases between them. This CDR3 has 18 residues. CDR3 DNA: TGTGCCAGCAGTTCCATCGGGGGTTATCAACGGATTGCCTACGAGCAGTACTTC. Protein sequence: CASSSIGGYQRIAYEQYF.

At least ten counts were recorded for this clonotype. V usage is TRBV20-1 and J usage is TRBJ1-6, with TRBD1 identical over 7 bases. The V gene end was trimmed by 5 bases and the J gene end by 9 bases; junction bases not matched to a gene: 10. Per germline, CDR1 DFQATT and CDR2 SNEGSKA (reference sequence). The CDR3 runs to 14 residues. In DNA, the CDR3 is TGCAGTGCTCAGCCGAAAGGGGGCGGTTCACCCCTCCACTTT. It specifies CSAQPKGGGSPLHF.

This chain joins TRBV9 and TRBJ2-7; TRBD2 matches 10 bases. Judging by the DNA end, TRBJ2-1 fits better; the J call may be wrong. CDR1 is SGDLS and CDR2 is YYNGEE in the germline V gene. The CDR3 length is 18 residues. For the CDR3, the DNA is TGTGCCAGCAGTCACTACCTTCTAGCGGGAGAGGGGGGAGATGAGCAGTTCTTC. Its translation: CASSHYLLAGEGGDEQFF.

This clonotype was counted only a few times. V and J are TRBV7-3 and TRBJ2-7, with D possibly TRBD2 on 6 matching bases. The CDR3 consists of 14 residues. Germline assignment: CDR1 SGHTA and CDR2 FQGTGA. V dropped 2 bases and J dropped 5 bases, with 13 bases sitting between them. CDR3 DNA sequence: TGTGCCAGCAGCTTAGCATACGGGGGTCACGAGCAGTACTTC. It specifies CASSLAYGGHEQYF.

This clonotype was observed many times. This chain links TRBV19 with TRBJ2-7, with D possibly called TRBD1 or TRBD2 (5 bases each). This CDR3 has 16 amino acids. The V end was cut by 5 bases, the J end by 2 bases, with 19 bases between. Germline-derived CDR1 and CDR2 are LNHDA and SQIVND (reference sequence). The CDR3 DNA follows: TGTGCCAGTAGTCCATCGCTCCGGGACGGCGCCTACGAGCAGTACTTC. It translates to CASSPSLRDGAYEQYF.

This clonotype was detected only a few times. The chain couples TRBV18 to TRBJ2-7, with D unresolved. The CDR3 has 15 residues. Trimming took off 3 bases at V and 2 bases at J, with 14 bases between the two ends. CDR1 is KGHSH, CDR2 LQKENI, per germline. The CDR3 nucleotides are TGTGCCAGCTCACCCAACAATGGACCGGCCTACGAGCAGTACTTC. Protein sequence: CASSPNNGPAYEQYF.

The J gene is TRBJ2-7, the V gene TRBV10-2; 8 bases line up with TRBD2. CDR3 size: 17 residues. Trimming took 4 bases from V and 5 from J; bases not matched to a gene: 16. The germline gives CDR1 WSHSY, CDR2 SAAADI. CDR3 residues: CASSAQVVAGSSDEQYF. The CDR3 region has the DNA TGCGCCAGCAGTGCCCAGGTGGTAGCGGGAAGTTCCGACGAGCAGTACTTC.

With respect to this clonotype: A read error may be the cause here, since a much bigger clone is one base away. This rearrangement joins TRBV7-9 to TRBJ2-6; TRBD1 agrees at 7 bases. The CDR3 is 16 amino acids. Germline CDR1 SEHNR, CDR2 FQNEAQ (reference sequence). The CDR3 nucleotides are TGTGCCAGCAGCCGAGGACAGGCGTCTGGGGCCAACGCCCTGACTTTC. It yields the protein CASSRGQASGANALTF.

A word on this clonotype: A read error may produce the germline difference seen at one junction end. The rearrangement joins TRBV10-3 to TRBJ1-2, with D possibly TRBD1 on 5 matching bases. The CDR3 has 15 residues. The germline V gene encodes CDR1 ENHRY and CDR2 SYGVKD. The CDR3 nucleotides are TGTGCCATCAGTGAGTCGTCAGGGCTTGTCTATGGCTACACCTTT. This translates into CAISESSGLVYGYTF.

This clonotype has at least ten counts. The chain links TRBV7-8 to TRBJ1-6; weak D call: TRBD1 (6 bases). Germline values: CDR1 SGHVS, CDR2 FQNEAQ. CDR3 length: 14 residues. Trimming stripped 5 bases from V and 6 bases from J, with 11 bases between. The CDR3 sequence: CASSQAQGNSPLHF. CDR3 DNA sequence: TGTGCCAGCAGCCAGGCACAGGGTAATTCACCCCTCCACTTT. The entire variable domain, with the rest obtained from reference TRBV7-8 and TRBJ1-6, is as follows: GAGVSQSPRYKVAKRGQDVALRCDPISGHVSLFWYQQALGQGPEFLTYFQNEAQLDKSGLPSDRFFAERPEGSVSTLKIQRTQQEDSAVYLCASSQAQGNSPLHFGNGTRLTVT.

This clonotype occurred many times. The chain carries TRBV20-1 and TRBJ1-4; 8 bases map to TRBD1. V trimming: 3 bases; J trimming: 7 bases; junction bases outside the gene matches: 10. This CDR3 contains 15 residues. In germline, CDR1 is DFQATT, CDR2 SNEGSKA (reference sequence). This CDR3 reads CSARKMTGESEKLFF. The CDR3 DNA sequence: TGCAGTGCTAGGAAGATGACAGGGGAGAGTGAAAAACTGTTTTTT.

This clonotype has only one observation. This may arise from a read error, as a much more abundant clone is one base away. CDR3 sequence (DNA): TGTGCCAGCGGTTTAAGGGGACAAGCGCCTATCTTCGCGGAATTT. It is translated as CASGLRGQAPIFAEF. The chain recombines TRBV12-3 or TRBV12-4 with TRBJ1-3, with D possibly TRBD1 on 6 matching bases. The CDR3 consists of 15 residues.